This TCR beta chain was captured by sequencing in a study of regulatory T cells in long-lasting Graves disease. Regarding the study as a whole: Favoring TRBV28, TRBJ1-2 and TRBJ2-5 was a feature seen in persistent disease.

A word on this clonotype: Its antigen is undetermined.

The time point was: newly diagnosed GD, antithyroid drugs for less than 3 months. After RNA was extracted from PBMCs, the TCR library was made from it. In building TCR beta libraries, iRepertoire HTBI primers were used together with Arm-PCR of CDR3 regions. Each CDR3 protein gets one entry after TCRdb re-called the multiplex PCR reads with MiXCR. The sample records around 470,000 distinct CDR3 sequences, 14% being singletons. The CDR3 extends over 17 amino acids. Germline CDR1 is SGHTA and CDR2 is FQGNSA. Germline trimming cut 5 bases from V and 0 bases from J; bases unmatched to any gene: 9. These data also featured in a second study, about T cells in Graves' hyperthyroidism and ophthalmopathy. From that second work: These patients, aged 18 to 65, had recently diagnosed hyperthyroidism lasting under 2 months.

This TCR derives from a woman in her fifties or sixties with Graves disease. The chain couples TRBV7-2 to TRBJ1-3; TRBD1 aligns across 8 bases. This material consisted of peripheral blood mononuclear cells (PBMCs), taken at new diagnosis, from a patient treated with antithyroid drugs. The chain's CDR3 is CASSLDRGSISGNTIYF. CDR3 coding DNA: TGTGCCAGCAGCCTCGACAGGGGTTCTATCTCTGGAAACACCATATATTTT. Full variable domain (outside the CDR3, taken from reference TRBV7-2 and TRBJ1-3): GAGVSQSPSNKVTEKGKDVELRCDPISGHTALYWYRQSLGQGLEFLIYFQGNSAPDKSGLPSDRFSAERTGGSVSTLTIQRTQQEDSAVYLCASSLDRGSISGNTIYFGEGSWLTVV.